The rows below give T cell receptor beta chains drawn from one sample of a study of beta chain features in type 1 diabetes. Profiling relied on immunoSEQ multiplex PCR, and the TCRdb table lists in-frame clones only, not all of them. The data show over 300,000 clones, approximately 9.7% seen once. Sequenced: central memory CD4+ T cells from blood. The receptors come from a man aged 30-40 years with type 1 diabetes. Both conserved end residues are part of each CDR3. A D gene is named only where the DNA matches it firmly. Only part of the rows carry a size: once, few, many, or a class if the clone is expanded.

NA	TRBV7-7	TRBJ1-1	few	TGTGCCGAACCGGAGGGGGAGAACACTGAAGCTTTCTTT	CAEPEGENTEAFF
NA	TRBV20-1	TRBJ2-1	few	TGCAGTGCCAGCAACGGGGACGAGCAGTTCTTC	CSASNGDEQFF
NA	TRBV15	TRBJ1-4	few	TGTGCCACCAGCAGAGATCGCCAGGGCGGGGAAAAACTGTTTTTT	CATSRDRQGGEKLFF
TRBD2	TRBV5-1	TRBJ2-3	NA	TGCGCCAGCAGCTTGCCCCTAGCGGGGACAGATACGCAGTATTTT	CASSLPLAGTDTQYF
NA	TRBV29-1	TRBJ2-3	NA	TGCAGCGTTGATCTGACGACTTCTAAGGAGTATTTT	CSVDLTTSKEYF
NA	TRBV5-6	TRBJ2-5	few	TGTGCCAGCAGGCGCCGGGGGGCCTCGACGCAAGAGACCCAGTACTTC	CASRRRGASTQETQYF
NA	TRBV27	TRBJ2-7	NA	TGTGCCAGCAGAACCCCGGGGGACGGGTGGGGCTACGAGCAGTACTTC	CASRTPGDGWGYEQYF
TRBD1	TRBV2	TRBJ1-1	few	TGTGCCAGCAGTGTAGGTGCATGGACAGGGAGGAGCACTGAAGCTTTCTTT	CASSVGAWTGRSTEAFF
TRBD1	TRBV27	TRBJ1-4	few	TGTGCCAGCAGTCCCGTCGCTCCGGGACAGGGCTCCGAAAAACTGTTTTTT	CASSPVAPGQGSEKLFF
TRBD1	TRBV19	TRBJ1-1	few	TGTGCCAGTACCCTATTAATGACAGGGATAGCTTTCTTT	CASTLLMTGIAFF
TRBD2	TRBV28	TRBJ2-5	NA	TGTGCCAGCAGTTTCTCCGGGACTAGGGCAGAGACCCAGTACTTC	CASSFSGTRAETQYF
NA	TRBV5-6	TRBJ1-1	NA	TGTGCCAGCAGCTTGGTGTCGGCCGCTTTCTTT	CASSLVSAAFF
NA	TRBV7-2	TRBJ1-4	few	TGTGCCAGCAGCTTAGGCCCTCCAACTAATGAAAAACTGTTTTTT	CASSLGPPTNEKLFF
NA	TRBV19	TRBJ2-6	many	TGTGCCAGTACCCTGAGGGGGACGAGAGGGGCCAACGTCCTGACTTTC	CASTLRGTRGANVLTF
TRBD1	TRBV25-1	TRBJ2-7	few	TGTGCCAGCAGTGATGAACACAGGGGGCAATACGAGCAGTACTTC	CASSDEHRGQYEQYF
NA	TRBV6-1	TRBJ1-5	NA	TGTGCCAGCAGGGGACCAAATCAGCCCCAGCATTTT	CASRGPNQPQHF
NA	TRBV18	TRBJ2-1	NA	TGTGCCAGCTCACTCTCCGGGGGCCCCTACAATGAGCAGTTCTTC	CASSLSGGPYNEQFF
TRBD2	TRBV2	TRBJ2-5	NA	TGTGCCAGCAGTGACCGGGGCCCCGGGAGGAAGACCCAGTACTTC	CASSDRGPGRKTQYF
NA	TRBV10-3	TRBJ2-7	few	TGTGCCATCAGTGAGATTCAGGAAAACGAGCAGTACTTC	CAISEIQENEQYF
NA	TRBV5-1	TRBJ2-3	NA	TGCGCCAGCTGTGCTGACAGTACCACAGATACGCAGTATTTT	CASCADSTTDTQYF
NA	TRBV7-7	TRBJ2-2	few	TGTGCCAGCAGCTTAGCGCCGAGCACCGGGGAGCTGTTTTTT	CASSLAPSTGELFF
NA	TRBV6-6	TRBJ2-3	few	TGTGCCAGCAGACAATCTGTGGGGCGCAGCACAGATACGCAGTATTTT	CASRQSVGRSTDTQYF
TRBD1	TRBV7-9	TRBJ2-3	few	TGTGCCAGCAGCTCTACAGGGGTCCCCACAGATACGCAGTATTTT	CASSSTGVPTDTQYF
TRBD1	TRBV10-3	TRBJ1-4	NA	TGTGCCATCAGTGAGTCTGGACAGGGTGGAAGTGAAAAACTGTTTTTT	CAISESGQGGSEKLFF
TRBD1	TRBV29-1	TRBJ2-5	NA	TGCAGCGTGGCACAGGGGGCAGGGGAGACCCAGTACTTC	CSVAQGAGETQYF
TRBD1	TRBV29-1	TRBJ2-7	few	TGCAGCGTTGATCTACTTGTCGGGACAGGGGCCTACGAGCAGTACTTC	CSVDLLVGTGAYEQYF
TRBD1	TRBV7-2	TRBJ2-7	NA	TGTGCCAGCAGCGCCCGGACAGGACTCGTCCCCTACGAGCAGTACTTC	CASSARTGLVPYEQYF
NA	TRBV29-1	TRBJ2-3	few	TGCAGCGTTTTCAAGCCTTTCTCCGAACCTGCAGATACGCAGTATTTT	CSVFKPFSEPADTQYF
NA	TRBV13	TRBJ2-1	many	TGTGCCAGCAGCCCGGGGCTAGCCCCATACAATGAGCAGTTCTTC	CASSPGLAPYNEQFF
NA	TRBV5-1	TRBJ1-1	NA	TGCGCCAGCTCGAGAGCGGCGGGGTCGAACACTGAAGCTTTCTTT	CASSRAAGSNTEAFF
NA	TRBV4-3	TRBJ2-3	few	TGCGCCAGCAGCCAAGATGGAAGGGATACGCAGTATTTT	CASSQDGRDTQYF
NA	TRBV21-1	TRBJ1-2	NA	TGTGCCAGCAGCAAACCTGGGGGGTATGGCTACACCTTC	CASSKPGGYGYTF
NA	TRBV4-1	TRBJ2-7	NA	TGCGCCAGCAGCCACCCCGAGTTTGGGGGCGAGCAGTACTTC	CASSHPEFGGEQYF
NA	TRBV30	TRBJ1-4	NA	TGTGCCTGGAGCCAGGGTAAGGCACTGTTTTTT	CAWSQGKALFF
TRBD1	TRBV15	TRBJ2-1	NA	TGTGCCACCAGCAGAGGAATCGAGACAGGGGACTTCGTCGTGGATGAGCAGTTCTTC	CATSRGIETGDFVVDEQFF
TRBD1	TRBV28	TRBJ1-2	few	TGTGCCAGCAGTACACCGGGACAGACGAACTATGGCTACACCTTC	CASSTPGQTNYGYTF
NA	TRBV18	TRBJ2-6	NA	TGTGCCAGCTCACCGCCCTCGGGGCTCGGGGCCAACGTCCTGACTTTC	CASSPPSGLGANVLTF
NA	TRBV5-6	TRBJ2-1	NA	TGTGCCAGCAGCTTAGTGCGGAGAGATGAGCAGTTCTTC	CASSLVRRDEQFF
NA	TRBV28	TRBJ1-2	few	TGTGCCAGCAGTCTCATCGACGAGGGGCGTTATGGCTACACCTTC	CASSLIDEGRYGYTF
NA	TRBV7-6	TRBJ2-7	NA	TGTGCCAGCAGCTTAGCGGGGGGAACCTCCTACGAGCAGTACTTC	CASSLAGGTSYEQYF
TRBD1	TRBV5-1	TRBJ2-1	few	TGCGCCAGCAGAGATGGACAGGGCGATTACAATGAGCAGTTCTTC	CASRDGQGDYNEQFF
NA	TRBV27	TRBJ2-3	NA	TGTGCCAGCAGTTTATTGGGCGCGGAGAGACCAGATACGCAGTATTTT	CASSLLGAERPDTQYF
NA	TRBV7-6	TRBJ2-7	NA	TGTGCCAGCAGTCTGACCCCGGGGGGCGACCAGCAGCAGTACTTC	CASSLTPGGDQQQYF
TRBD2	TRBV7-4	TRBJ2-3	NA	TGTGCCAGCAGCCCCCGACTAGCGGGGTCGAGAGGGCCACGGTATACGCAGTATTTT	CASSPRLAGSRGPRYTQYF
NA	TRBV30	TRBJ1-2	NA	TGTGCCTGGGCAACTATCGGGGTCTACTATGGCTACACCTTC	CAWATIGVYYGYTF
NA	TRBV7-8	TRBJ2-5	NA	TGTGCCAGCAGCCTAAGACTAGGGGTGGGGGAGACCCAGTACTTC	CASSLRLGVGETQYF
NA	TRBV9	TRBJ2-5	NA	TGTGCCAGCAGCGTAGGAAAGTCGAACCAAGAGACCCAGTACTTC	CASSVGKSNQETQYF
NA	TRBV6-5	TRBJ1-4	NA	TGTGCCAGCAGTTACTCAATCGACAACCGGGGAGAAAAACTGTTTTTT	CASSYSIDNRGEKLFF